These 26 T cell receptor beta chains share one sample of origin, sequenced in a study of PD-L1 blockade in urothelial cancer. Time point defined: pretreatment peripheral blood. Profiled with immunoSEQ multiplex PCR; TCRdb holds only in-frame clones, not every one. Among about 72,000 clones listed, about 86% were seen once. The specimen comprised PBMCs, sampled around atezolizumab (anti-PD-L1) treatment. Receptor source: a man aged 55 to 70 with urothelial cancer.

The chain is built from TRBV5-1 and TRBJ2-1; 8 nucleotides agree with TRBD1. V shed 2 bases and J 6 bases; nucleotides not matched to a gene: 7. This CDR3 is built from 15 residues. Per germline, CDR1 SGHRS and CDR2 YFSETQ. This CDR3 reads CASSFGSGGLNEQFF. DNA for the CDR3: TGCGCCAGCAGCTTCGGGTCAGGGGGCCTCAATGAGCAGTTCTTC. The entire variable domain, with the rest obtained from reference TRBV5-1 and TRBJ2-1, is as follows: KAGVTQTPRYLIKTRGQQVTLSCSPISGHRSVSWYQQTPGQGLQFLFEYFSETQRNKGNFPGRFSGRQFSNSRSEMNVSTLELGDSALYLCASSFGSGGLNEQFFGPGTRLTVL.

The chain couples TRBV6-1 to TRBJ1-4, with 9 bases that match TRBD1. CDR1 is MNHNS, CDR2 SASEGT, per germline. The CDR3 totals 14 residues. V lost 7 bases to trimming and J lost 8 bases; unmatched junction nucleotides: 8. This CDR3 is CASTWDRAKEKLFF. As DNA, the CDR3 is TGTGCCAGCACTTGGGACAGGGCGAAAGAAAAACTGTTTTTT.

This clone was picked up a small number of times. This sequence joins TRBV5-1 and TRBJ2-5, with D maybe TRBD1 (6 bases). The CDR3 extends over 13 amino acids. Per the germline V gene, CDR1 is SGHRS and CDR2 is YFSETQ. Trimming left V 2 bases short and J 5 bases short, with 10 bases between. In DNA form, the CDR3 reads TGCGCCAGCAGCTTAGGACAGTTGGAGACCCAGTACTTC. Its protein is CASSLGQLETQYF.

V usage is TRBV19 and J usage is TRBJ2-4; weak D call: TRBD1 (6 bases). The V end lost 5 bases, the J end lost 7 bases, and 9 bases lay between the germline ends. This CDR3 is built from 12 residues. Per germline, CDR1 LNHDA and CDR2 SQIVND (reference sequence). CDR3 loop: CASSWQGNIQYF. The CDR3 DNA sequence: TGTGCCAGTAGTTGGCAGGGGAACATTCAGTACTTC.

V and J are TRBV10-2 and TRBJ1-6; the D is unclear. In germline, CDR1 is WSHSY, CDR2 SAAADI. V was cut by 3 bases and J by 2 bases, with 8 bases left in between. CDR3 length equals 15 residues. The DNA for the CDR3 is TGCGCCAGCAGTGACAGAAACCCCTATAATTCACCCCTCCACTTT. Its protein product is CASSDRNPYNSPLHF.

CDR3 bases: TGTGCCAGCAGCCGGGAGGGCGGGGGGGCCGGTGAGCAGTTCTTC. Translation gives CASSREGGGAGEQFF. V is TRBV5-8 and J is TRBJ2-1; TRBD2 aligns across 9 bases. Germline lookup yields CDR1 SGHTS and CDR2 YDEGEE. The CDR3 has 15 residues. Losses at the gene ends were 4 bases for V and 9 bases for J; bases not matched to a gene: 11.

This rearrangement joins TRBV29-1 to TRBJ2-7; 7 bases map to TRBD1. V was pared by 4 bases and J by 0 bases, with 9 bases of the junction left unmatched. CDR1 and CDR2 (germline): SQVTM, ANQGSEA. The CDR3 length is 15 residues. The CDR3, as DNA: TGCAGCGTTGGCCCGGACAGGCCTCACTCCTACGAGCAGTACTTC. It is translated as CSVGPDRPHSYEQYF.

A single count supports this clone. The genes are TRBV30 and TRBJ2-5; TRBD2 aligns across 9 bases. V was clipped by 3 bases and J by 5 bases; unmatched bases: 4. The CDR3 covers 13 residues. CDR1 and CDR2 from the germline V gene are GTSNPN and SVGIG (reference sequence). CDR3: CAWSLAGWETQYF. CDR3 sequence (DNA): TGTGCCTGGAGCCTAGCGGGGTGGGAGACCCAGTACTTC. Supplemented by reference TRBV30 and TRBJ2-5, the full variable domain reads SQTIHQWPATLVQPVGSPLSLECTVEGTSNPNLYWYRQAAGRGLQLLFYSVGIGQISSEVPQNLSASRPQDRQFILSSKKLLLSDSGFYLCAWSLAGWETQYFGPGTRLLVL.

The J gene is TRBJ2-7, the V gene TRBV4-1; a weak D match, TRBD1 (6 bases). Germline V gene lookup returns CDR1 MGHRA and CDR2 YSYEKL. V lost 6 bases to trimming and J lost 4 bases, with 16 bases between them. CDR3 length: 14 amino acids. The CDR3 sequence is CASSFRDKSYEQYF. CDR3 bases: TGCGCCAGCAGTTTCCGGGACAAAAGTTACGAGCAGTACTTC.

The CDR3 DNA is TGTGCCAGCAGCGTAGCGCGGACAGGCGCCCTCCTTAGCACAGATACGCAGTATTTT. Protein product: CASSVARTGALLSTDTQYF. This chain uses TRBV9 with TRBJ2-3; the match to TRBD1 covers 7 bases. CDR3 size: 19 residues. The germline gives CDR1 SGDLS, CDR2 YYNGEE. J was trimmed by 0 bases and V by 0 bases; bases with no gene match: 13.

This clone has just one count. V gene TRBV7-2 combines with J gene TRBJ2-5; D gene unclear. The CDR3 has 11 amino acids. Germline V gene sequence: CDR1 SGHTA, CDR2 FQGNSA. V shed 3 bases and J shed 5 bases, with 4 bases lying between them. The CDR3 region has the DNA TGTGCCAGCAGCTTTTATGAGACCCAGTACTTC. Its protein product is CASSFYETQYF.

The genes are TRBV5-6 and TRBJ1-5; 7 bases fit TRBD1. V shed 4 bases, J shed 4 bases, and the junction held 11 bases outside the gene matches. Germline-derived CDR1 and CDR2 are SGHDT and YYEEEE. The CDR3 sequence is 16 residues long. This CDR3 is CASSPRKGARNQPQHF. The CDR3 DNA reads as TGTGCCAGCAGCCCCCGGAAGGGGGCGCGGAATCAGCCCCAGCATTTT.

V is TRBV2 and J is TRBJ2-7; D perhaps matches TRBD2 (5 bases). This CDR3 spans 13 amino acids. The V gene's germline CDR1 is SNHLY and CDR2 FYNNEI. V lost 6 bases to trimming and J lost 7 bases, with 16 bases between them. The CDR3 nucleotides read TGTGCCAGCAGAGCGGTCGTAACTCTTGAGCAGTACTTC. The encoded protein is CASRAVVTLEQYF.

The rearrangement links TRBV2 to TRBJ2-1, with 11 bases fitting TRBD2. In germline, CDR1 is SNHLY, CDR2 FYNNEI. After removal of 5 bases from V and 10 bases from J, the junction contained 7 bases not matched to a gene. The CDR3 runs to 14 residues. CDR3: CASSLAGGYIEQFF. The CDR3 DNA follows: TGTGCCAGCAGTCTAGCGGGGGGCTACATAGAGCAGTTCTTC.

V is TRBV6-5 and J is TRBJ1-6; TRBD1 aligns across 11 bases. The ends lost 1 base at V and 9 bases at J; junction bases unmatched: 2. CDR3 length: 15 residues. The V gene's germline CDR1 is MNHEY and CDR2 SVGAGI. CDR3 residues: CASSYWGQGGSPLHF. The CDR3, as DNA: TGTGCCAGCAGTTACTGGGGACAGGGGGGTTCACCCCTCCACTTT.

V and J are TRBV7-3 and TRBJ2-2, with 9 bases lining up with TRBD2. J gave up 3 bases and V 4 bases, and 3 bases lay outside the gene matches. The CDR3 spans 15 residues. From germline, CDR1 is SGHTA and CDR2 FQGTGA. CDR3 sequence (DNA): TGTGCCAGCAGCTCCCAGCGGGGGGACACCGGGGAGCTGTTTTTT. It yields the protein CASSSQRGDTGELFF.

The chain links TRBV29-1 to TRBJ2-7, with D possibly matching TRBD1 (6 bases). This CDR3 has 12 residues. V lost 7 bases and J lost 7, with 17 bases in between. Per the germline V gene, CDR1 is SQVTM and CDR2 is ANQGSEA. CDR3 DNA sequence: TGCAGCGCTATAACAGGGCCCCGGGAGCAGTACTTC. This translates into CSAITGPREQYF.

The chain combines TRBV18 with TRBJ2-7; D might be TRBD2 (7 bases). V shed 1 base and J shed 7 bases, with 20 bases lying between them. This CDR3 is built from 16 residues. Germline V gene sequence: CDR1 KGHSH, CDR2 LQKENI. CDR3 sequence reads: CASSPQGGEGVIEQYF. CDR3 bases: TGTGCCAGCTCACCACAAGGCGGGGAGGGGGTGATTGAGCAGTACTTC.

The chain employs TRBV6-1 and TRBJ1-1; D is perhaps TRBD1 (5 bases). The CDR3 length is 14 residues. Germline loops: CDR1 MNHNS, CDR2 SASEGT. V lost 7 bases and J lost 1, with 13 bases in between. The CDR3 bases are TGTGCCAGCATCCTGGCTGACAGGAACACTGAAGCTTTCTTT. Translated: CASILADRNTEAFF.

The chain is built from TRBV28 and TRBJ2-5; weak D call: TRBD2 (7 bases). V was pared by 7 bases and J by 5 bases, with 17 bases between. This CDR3 is built from 14 residues. Germline assignment: CDR1 MDHEN and CDR2 SYDVKM. CDR3 residues: CASILGGAWETQYF. CDR3 nucleotide sequence: TGTGCCAGCATCCTAGGGGGGGCGTGGGAGACCCAGTACTTC.

The rearrangement joins TRBV6-1 to TRBJ1-1; a weak D match, TRBD1 (6 bases). From germline, CDR1 is MNHNS and CDR2 SASEGT. V was trimmed by 2 bases and J by 1 base, leaving 8 bases between them. The CDR3 is 14 amino acids. The CDR3 coding sequence is TGTGCCAGCAGTGAACCAGGGGAGAACACTGAAGCTTTCTTT. Protein product: CASSEPGENTEAFF.

This rearrangement joins TRBV7-9 to TRBJ2-3; the match to TRBD1 covers 10 bases. Trimming cost V 5 bases and J 3 bases; bases outside gene matches: 11. This CDR3 comprises 17 residues. CDR1 and CDR2 from the germline V gene are SEHNR and FQNEAQ (reference sequence). Written as DNA, the CDR3 is TGTGCCAGCAGCCCCAAACTCCCGGGACAGGGGACAGATACGCAGTATTTT. Amino acids: CASSPKLPGQGTDTQYF.

This clone was observed a single time. The rearrangement joins TRBV27 to TRBJ1-1; 12 nucleotides line up with TRBD1. V lost 6 bases and J lost 9; bases outside the gene matches: 5. The germline gives CDR1 MNHEY, CDR2 SMNVEV (reference sequence). CDR3 length: 13 amino acids. CDR3 sequence reads: CASSRGTGGKAFF. CDR3 in DNA: TGTGCCAGCAGCCGCGGGACAGGGGGCAAAGCTTTCTTT.

V gene TRBV5-1 combines with J gene TRBJ2-2, with 7 bases that match TRBD2. With 3 bases clipped from V and 5 bases from J, the junction kept 4 bases outside the gene matches. The germline V gene encodes CDR1 SGHRS and CDR2 YFSETQ. The CDR3 runs to 14 residues. The CDR3 reads CASSWGGRTGELFF. For the CDR3, the DNA is TGCGCCAGCAGCTGGGGGGGAAGGACCGGGGAGCTGTTTTTT.

The chain couples TRBV2 to TRBJ1-2; a weak D match, TRBD1 (6 bases). Trimming stripped 5 bases from V and 2 bases from J, with 9 bases between. The germline V gene encodes CDR1 SNHLY and CDR2 FYNNEI. CDR3 length equals 13 residues. This chain's CDR3 is CASSSQGNYGYTF. The CDR3 bases are TGTGCCAGCAGTTCACAGGGAAACTATGGCTACACCTTC.

The genes are TRBV14 and TRBJ2-4, with 9 positions matching TRBD2. Per germline, CDR1 SGHDN and CDR2 FVKESK. This CDR3 is built from 20 residues. Trimming cost V 8 bases and J 0 bases; bases outside gene matches: 20. CDR3 loop: CASPIAQRGRGGIAKNIQYF. The CDR3 DNA reads TGTGCCAGCCCCATTGCCCAAAGGGGGCGGGGGGGAATAGCCAAAAACATTCAGTACTTC.